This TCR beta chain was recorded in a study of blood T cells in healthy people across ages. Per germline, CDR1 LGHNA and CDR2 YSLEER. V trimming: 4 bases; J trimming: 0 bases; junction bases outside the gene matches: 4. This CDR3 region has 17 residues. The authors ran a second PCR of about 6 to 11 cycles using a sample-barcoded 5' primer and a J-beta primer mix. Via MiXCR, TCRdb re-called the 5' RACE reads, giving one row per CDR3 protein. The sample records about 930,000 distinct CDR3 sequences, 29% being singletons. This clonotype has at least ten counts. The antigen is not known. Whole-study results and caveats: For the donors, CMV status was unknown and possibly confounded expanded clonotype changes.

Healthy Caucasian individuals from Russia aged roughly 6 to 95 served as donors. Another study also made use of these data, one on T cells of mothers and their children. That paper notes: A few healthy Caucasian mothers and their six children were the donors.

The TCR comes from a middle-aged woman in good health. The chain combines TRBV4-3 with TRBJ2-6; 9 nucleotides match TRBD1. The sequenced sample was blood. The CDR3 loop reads CASSRTGGASGANVLTF. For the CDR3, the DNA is TGCGCCAGCAGCCGAACAGGGGGCGCCTCTGGGGCCAACGTCCTGACTTTC.